This T cell receptor beta chain emerged from a study of blood T cell repertoires in COVID-19. Study-level background: Acute-phase and convalescent COVID-19 samples originated in the United States, Italy and Spain. T cells, B-cell-depleted T cells, or PBMCs provided the cDNA or gDNA that served as material.

Original processing notes: Using reference gene primer amplification, nucleated cell counts were estimated. Libraries were prepared by immunoSEQ multiplex PCR; TCRdb keeps only in-frame clonotypes and omits some of them. Clonal size and the V and J genes are those of that table, whereas D and trimming came from the DNA. The table lists around 57,000 clones, around 90% of them singletons. The germline CDR1 and CDR2 sequences are DFQATT and SNEGSKA (reference sequence). Trimming took 5 bases from V and 3 from J, leaving 6 bases between them. This CDR3 has 11 amino acids. This receptor was obtained from an elderly woman with active COVID-19. The J gene is TRBJ2-3, the V gene TRBV20-1; D is undetermined. The sample comprised peripheral blood. The DNA for the CDR3 is TGCAGTGCTCCCCGGACAGATACGCAGTATTTT. Encoded protein: CSAPRTDTQYF.